The rows below give T cell receptor beta chains drawn from one sample of a study of shared clonotypes between healthy human individuals. This table comes from immunoSEQ multiplex PCR, and its TCRdb copy is limited to in-frame clones, with some not included. The table shows some 2.1 million clones, with over 85% occurring only once. Sequenced input: naive CD4+ T cells sorted from blood. All receptors derive from a man aged 18-30 years in good health. The CDR3 runs from the conserved cysteine through the conserved F or W. The D gene is left open where the match is weak. Clone size appears in some rows only: once, few, many, or a class for an expanded clone.

v_call: TRBV27
j_call: TRBJ2-7
clone_size: NA
d_call: TRBD2
cdr3_aa: CASSLSTSGAYEQYF
cdr3_nt: TGTGCCAGCAGTTTATCAACTAGCGGGGCATACGAGCAGTACTTC

v_call: TRBV29-1
j_call: TRBJ2-7
clone_size: once
d_call: TRBD2
cdr3_aa: CSVEASGSYEQYF
cdr3_nt: TGCAGCGTTGAAGCTAGCGGGTCCTACGAGCAGTACTTC

v_call: TRBV10-3
j_call: TRBJ2-1
clone_size: NA
d_call: TRBD1
cdr3_aa: CAINAARQGDNEQFF
cdr3_nt: TGTGCCATCAACGCTGCTAGACAGGGCGACAATGAGCAGTTCTTC

v_call: TRBV13
j_call: TRBJ2-2
clone_size: NA
d_call: NA
cdr3_aa: CASMQGNTGELFF
cdr3_nt: TGTGCCAGCATGCAGGGTAACACCGGGGAGCTGTTTTTT

v_call: TRBV7-2
j_call: TRBJ1-2
clone_size: NA
d_call: NA
cdr3_aa: CASSLGQINYGYTF
cdr3_nt: TGTGCCAGCAGCTTAGGGCAGATTAACTATGGCTACACCTTC

v_call: TRBV4-1
j_call: TRBJ2-7
clone_size: NA
d_call: NA
cdr3_aa: CASSAHAGTETYEQYF
cdr3_nt: TGCGCCAGCAGCGCCCACGCCGGGACGGAAACCTACGAGCAGTACTTC

v_call: TRBV10-3
j_call: TRBJ1-4
clone_size: NA
d_call: NA
cdr3_aa: CAISGRDNEKLFF
cdr3_nt: TGTGCCATCAGCGGCCGGGACAACGAAAAACTGTTTTTT

v_call: TRBV10-2
j_call: TRBJ2-7
clone_size: NA
d_call: NA
cdr3_aa: CASSPTPPSPGAEQYF
cdr3_nt: TGCGCCAGCTCCCCCACACCCCCTTCCCCTGGGGCCGAGCAGTACTTC

v_call: TRBV28
j_call: TRBJ1-4
clone_size: once
d_call: TRBD1
cdr3_aa: CASSSAGGRSEKLFF
cdr3_nt: TGTGCCAGCAGTTCCGCAGGGGGCAGGAGTGAAAAACTGTTTTTT

v_call: TRBV11-2
j_call: TRBJ2-7
clone_size: NA
d_call: TRBD2
cdr3_aa: CASSLGGRAFSYEQYF
cdr3_nt: TGTGCCAGCAGCTTAGGAGGGAGGGCCTTCTCCTACGAGCAGTACTTC

v_call: TRBV6-5
j_call: TRBJ1-2
clone_size: NA
d_call: NA
cdr3_aa: CASSYSKGRGGYTF
cdr3_nt: TGTGCCAGCAGTTACTCGAAGGGGAGAGGAGGCTACACCTTC

v_call: TRBV23-1
j_call: TRBJ2-1
clone_size: NA
d_call: NA
cdr3_aa: CASSQSEGVYNEQFF
cdr3_nt: TGCGCCAGCAGTCAATCGGAGGGAGTCTACAATGAGCAGTTCTTC

v_call: TRBV7-9
j_call: TRBJ1-4
clone_size: NA
d_call: TRBD1
cdr3_aa: CASSPTGQQEKLFF
cdr3_nt: TGTGCCAGCAGCCCGACAGGGCAACAGGAAAAACTGTTTTTT

v_call: TRBV18
j_call: TRBJ2-5
clone_size: NA
d_call: NA
cdr3_aa: CASSPQAETQYF
cdr3_nt: TGTGCCAGCTCACCACAGGCAGAGACCCAGTACTTC

v_call: TRBV14
j_call: TRBJ1-3
clone_size: NA
d_call: NA
cdr3_aa: CASGSGNTIYF
cdr3_nt: TGTGCCAGCGGCTCTGGAAACACCATATATTTT

v_call: TRBV9
j_call: TRBJ2-5
clone_size: NA
d_call: TRBD2
cdr3_aa: CASSTNVAGKETQYF
cdr3_nt: TGTGCCAGCAGCACCAATGTAGCGGGGAAGGAGACCCAGTACTTC

v_call: TRBV2
j_call: TRBJ1-5
clone_size: NA
d_call: TRBD1
cdr3_aa: CASSEDRGLQPQHF
cdr3_nt: TGTGCCAGCAGTGAAGACAGGGGGCTCCAGCCCCAGCATTTT

v_call: TRBV19
j_call: TRBJ1-2
clone_size: NA
d_call: NA
cdr3_aa: CASGAAQTLTGYGYTF
cdr3_nt: TGTGCCAGTGGAGCCGCGCAGACTTTAACGGGCTATGGCTACACCTTC

v_call: TRBV5-1
j_call: TRBJ2-7
clone_size: NA
d_call: TRBD1
cdr3_aa: CASSRDGTGTSEQYF
cdr3_nt: TGCGCCAGCAGCCGCGACGGGACAGGGACTTCCGAGCAGTACTTC

v_call: TRBV11-2
j_call: TRBJ1-6
clone_size: few
d_call: NA
cdr3_aa: CASSSNSPLHF
cdr3_nt: TGTGCCAGCAGCTCAAATTCACCCCTCCACTTT

v_call: TRBV7-8
j_call: TRBJ2-5
clone_size: NA
d_call: NA
cdr3_aa: CGTRRGPRETQYF
cdr3_nt: TGTGGCACGCGGCGGGGGCCCCGAGAGACCCAGTACTTC

v_call: TRBV2
j_call: TRBJ2-7
clone_size: NA
d_call: NA
cdr3_aa: CASKSSGYEQYF
cdr3_nt: TGTGCCAGCAAGAGTAGCGGCTACGAGCAGTACTTC

v_call: TRBV6-4
j_call: TRBJ2-1
clone_size: NA
d_call: TRBD1
cdr3_aa: CASAWPCTQGSSYNEQFF
cdr3_nt: TGTGCCAGCGCCTGGCCCTGCACACAGGGGAGCTCCTACAATGAGCAGTTCTTC

v_call: TRBV28
j_call: TRBJ1-2
clone_size: NA
d_call: NA
cdr3_aa: CASSFLLALGNYGYTF
cdr3_nt: TGTGCCAGCAGTTTTCTCCTAGCCCTCGGGAACTATGGCTACACCTTC

v_call: TRBV18
j_call: TRBJ2-2
clone_size: NA
d_call: NA
cdr3_aa: CASLPPDRGELFF
cdr3_nt: TGTGCCAGCTTACCACCAGACAGAGGGGAGCTGTTTTTT

v_call: TRBV29-1
j_call: TRBJ2-3
clone_size: NA
d_call: TRBD1
cdr3_aa: CSVEGTGGTDTQYF
cdr3_nt: TGCAGCGTTGAGGGGACAGGGGGAACAGATACGCAGTATTTT

v_call: TRBV25-1
j_call: TRBJ2-2
clone_size: NA
d_call: NA
cdr3_aa: CASVGQGILSGTGELFF
cdr3_nt: TGTGCCAGCGTCGGGCAGGGCATACTCTCGGGGACCGGGGAGCTGTTTTTT

v_call: TRBV20-1
j_call: TRBJ2-7
clone_size: few
d_call: NA
cdr3_aa: CSAIHYEQYF
cdr3_nt: TGCAGTGCTATACACTACGAGCAGTACTTC

v_call: TRBV19
j_call: TRBJ2-7
clone_size: NA
d_call: TRBD1
cdr3_aa: CASSKTGLTSYEQYF
cdr3_nt: TGTGCCAGTAGCAAGACAGGGCTTACCTCCTACGAGCAGTACTTC

v_call: TRBV11-2
j_call: TRBJ2-7
clone_size: NA
d_call: NA
cdr3_aa: CASSLDRLEVYEQYF
cdr3_nt: TGTGCCAGCAGCTTAGATCGTCTAGAAGTATACGAGCAGTACTTC

v_call: TRBV12-1
j_call: TRBJ2-3
clone_size: NA
d_call: NA
cdr3_aa: CASSTPGGRKADTQYF
cdr3_nt: TGTGCCAGCAGTACCCCAGGCGGGAGAAAGGCAGATACGCAGTATTTT

v_call: TRBV10-3
j_call: TRBJ1-2
clone_size: NA
d_call: NA
cdr3_aa: CAISESGVGGYTF
cdr3_nt: TGTGCCATCAGTGAGTCCGGGGTCGGTGGCTACACCTTC

v_call: TRBV2
j_call: TRBJ2-7
clone_size: NA
d_call: TRBD2
cdr3_aa: CASRASGDRTYEQYF
cdr3_nt: TGTGCCAGCAGGGCTAGCGGAGACCGAACCTACGAGCAGTACTTC

v_call: TRBV10-1
j_call: TRBJ2-6
clone_size: NA
d_call: NA
cdr3_aa: CASTNSGANVLTF
cdr3_nt: TGCGCCAGCACCAACTCTGGGGCCAACGTCCTGACTTTC

v_call: TRBV7-3
j_call: TRBJ2-1
clone_size: NA
d_call: TRBD2
cdr3_aa: CASSLVSFSGGHNEQFF
cdr3_nt: TGTGCCAGCAGCTTAGTGTCTTTTAGCGGGGGCCACAATGAGCAGTTCTTC

v_call: TRBV4-3
j_call: TRBJ1-6
clone_size: NA
d_call: NA
cdr3_aa: CASSQDRDTVGRLHF
cdr3_nt: TGCGCCAGCAGCCAAGATAGGGACACGGTAGGGCGCCTCCACTTT

v_call: TRBV28
j_call: TRBJ2-5
clone_size: once
d_call: NA
cdr3_aa: CASSFVQKEETQYF
cdr3_nt: TGTGCCAGCAGTTTTGTTCAGAAGGAAGAGACCCAGTACTTC

v_call: TRBV7-9
j_call: TRBJ1-4
clone_size: NA
d_call: NA
cdr3_aa: CASSPSTNEKLFF
cdr3_nt: TGTGCCAGCAGCCCCTCAACTAATGAAAAACTGTTTTTT

v_call: TRBV2
j_call: TRBJ1-4
clone_size: NA
d_call: NA
cdr3_aa: CASSDASTEKLFF
cdr3_nt: TGTGCCAGCAGTGATGCGTCCACTGAAAAACTGTTTTTT

v_call: TRBV9
j_call: TRBJ1-1
clone_size: NA
d_call: NA
cdr3_aa: CASSVGTTLNTEAFF
cdr3_nt: TGTGCCAGCAGCGTAGGGACAACGCTCAACACTGAAGCTTTCTTT

v_call: TRBV19
j_call: TRBJ1-3
clone_size: NA
d_call: TRBD1
cdr3_aa: CASSRQGPPGNTIYF
cdr3_nt: TGTGCCAGTAGCCGACAGGGCCCGCCTGGAAACACCATATATTTT

v_call: TRBV9
j_call: TRBJ2-3
clone_size: NA
d_call: NA
cdr3_aa: CASSVYIGGTDTQYF
cdr3_nt: TGTGCCAGCAGCGTCTACATAGGGGGCACAGATACGCAGTATTTT

v_call: TRBV30
j_call: TRBJ1-1
clone_size: NA
d_call: NA
cdr3_aa: CAWSRVMNTEAFF
cdr3_nt: TGTGCCTGGAGTAGGGTCATGAACACTGAAGCTTTCTTT

v_call: TRBV6-6
j_call: TRBJ1-1
clone_size: once
d_call: TRBD1
cdr3_aa: CASTPWGRGDTEAFF
cdr3_nt: TGTGCCAGCACCCCCTGGGGCAGGGGGGACACTGAAGCTTTCTTT

v_call: TRBV28
j_call: TRBJ1-2
clone_size: NA
d_call: NA
cdr3_aa: CASSLSPGANGYTF
cdr3_nt: TGTGCCAGCAGTTTATCTCCAGGAGCGAATGGCTACACCTTC

v_call: TRBV30
j_call: TRBJ2-1
clone_size: many
d_call: TRBD1
cdr3_aa: CAWSGQGGEQFF
cdr3_nt: TGTGCCTGGAGTGGACAGGGGGGTGAGCAGTTCTTC

v_call: TRBV18
j_call: TRBJ1-2
clone_size: NA
d_call: NA
cdr3_aa: CASSPPKGQGYTF
cdr3_nt: TGTGCCAGCTCACCCCCAAAGGGCCAGGGCTACACCTTC

v_call: TRBV15
j_call: TRBJ1-6
clone_size: few
d_call: TRBD1
cdr3_aa: CATSRDAGGINSPLHF
cdr3_nt: TGTGCCACCAGCAGAGATGCAGGGGGCATTAATTCACCCCTCCACTTT

v_call: TRBV30
j_call: TRBJ1-2
clone_size: once
d_call: NA
cdr3_aa: CAWSDGTQPGYTF
cdr3_nt: TGTGCCTGGAGTGACGGGACACAGCCGGGCTACACCTTC

v_call: TRBV10-3
j_call: TRBJ2-3
clone_size: NA
d_call: NA
cdr3_aa: CAISESVDTQYF
cdr3_nt: TGTGCCATCAGTGAGTCAGTAGATACGCAGTATTTT

v_call: TRBV5-4
j_call: TRBJ1-3
clone_size: NA
d_call: NA
cdr3_aa: CASSSGGASGNTIYF
cdr3_nt: TGTGCCAGCAGCTCTGGGGGCGCCTCAGGAAACACCATATATTTT

v_call: TRBV11-2
j_call: TRBJ2-3
clone_size: NA
d_call: NA
cdr3_aa: CASSSLYIDTQYF
cdr3_nt: TGTGCCAGCAGCTCCCTTTATATAGATACGCAGTATTTT

v_call: TRBV19
j_call: TRBJ1-3
clone_size: few
d_call: NA
cdr3_aa: CASSISSGFF
cdr3_nt: TGTGCCAGTAGTATCTCCTCGGGATTTTTT

v_call: TRBV9
j_call: TRBJ2-5
clone_size: NA
d_call: NA
cdr3_aa: CASSGRGETQYF
cdr3_nt: TGTGCCAGCAGCGGAAGGGGAGAGACCCAGTACTTC

v_call: TRBV6-5
j_call: TRBJ1-2
clone_size: once
d_call: NA
cdr3_aa: CASSYLKTGGNYGYTF
cdr3_nt: TGTGCCAGCAGTTACCTAAAGACAGGAGGTAACTATGGCTACACCTTC

v_call: TRBV5-1
j_call: TRBJ1-3
clone_size: NA
d_call: TRBD1
cdr3_aa: CASSTGQPISSGNTIYF
cdr3_nt: TGCGCCAGCAGCACGGGACAGCCGATAAGCTCTGGAAACACCATATATTTT

v_call: TRBV9
j_call: TRBJ1-5
clone_size: NA
d_call: NA
cdr3_aa: CASSASGEGQPQHF
cdr3_nt: TGTGCCAGCAGCGCCTCAGGGGAGGGTCAGCCCCAGCATTTT

v_call: TRBV5-1
j_call: TRBJ1-3
clone_size: NA
d_call: NA
cdr3_aa: CASSLAGEYTIYF
cdr3_nt: TGCGCCAGCAGCTTGGCCGGGGAGTACACCATATATTTT

v_call: TRBV7-2
j_call: TRBJ1-6
clone_size: NA
d_call: NA
cdr3_aa: CASSLGRGGHNSPLHF
cdr3_nt: TGTGCCAGCAGCTTGGGCAGGGGAGGCCATAATTCACCCCTCCACTTT